These 26 T cell receptor beta chains were all obtained from the same sample, sequenced in a study of blood T cell repertoires in COVID-19. Here immunoSEQ multiplex PCR was the method, and the copy in TCRdb shows in-frame clones only, minus some. The sample consists of 100,000 to 150,000 clones, around four fifths of them appearing once. The specimen sequenced was peripheral blood. Source of these receptors: a middle-aged man with active or convalescent COVID-19.

The V and J genes are TRBV12-3 or TRBV12-4 and TRBJ1-2, with D uncertain. This CDR3 is built from 11 residues. V was shortened by 6 bases and J by 7 bases, with 9 bases between the two germline ends. The CDR3 here is CASRSGGGYTF. The CDR3 DNA follows: TGTGCCAGCAGAAGTGGAGGTGGCTACACCTTC.

The chain employs TRBV9 and TRBJ2-7; 8 positions match TRBD2. V dropped 5 bases and J dropped 2; count of bases not matched to a gene: 15. The germline gives CDR1 SGDLS, CDR2 YYNGEE. This CDR3 contains 17 residues. This CDR3 is CASRFPPSGGPAYEQYF. In nucleotides, the CDR3 is TGTGCCAGCAGGTTTCCCCCCTCGGGGGGGCCAGCCTACGAGCAGTACTTC.

This clone came up a few times. The genes are TRBV6-4 and TRBJ1-6; 10 bases match TRBD1. The CDR3 length is 15 residues. Germline values: CDR1 MRHNA, CDR2 SNTAGT. Germline trimming cut 0 bases from V and 7 bases from J; bases unmatched to any gene: 0. The CDR3 DNA sequence: TGTGCCAGCAGTGACTCGACAGGGGGCAATTCACCCCTCCACTTT. Its translation: CASSDSTGGNSPLHF.

The chain uses TRBV5-1 and TRBJ2-3, with 8 bases matching TRBD2. This CDR3 has 15 amino acids. The germline V gene has CDR1 SGHRS and CDR2 YFSETQ. With 2 bases clipped from V and 3 bases from J, the junction kept 5 bases outside the gene matches. The CDR3 nucleotides read TGCGCCAGCAGCTTACGGGGGGGCGGAACAGATACGCAGTATTTT. The encoded protein is CASSLRGGGTDTQYF. The full variable domain, with the rest looked up from reference TRBV5-1 and TRBJ2-3, is KAGVTQTPRYLIKTRGQQVTLSCSPISGHRSVSWYQQTPGQGLQFLFEYFSETQRNKGNFPGRFSGRQFSNSRSEMNVSTLELGDSALYLCASSLRGGGTDTQYFGPGTRLTVL.

The chain has TRBV29-1 and TRBJ1-3, with a weak D call TRBD1 (6 bases). Germline CDR1 is SQVTM and CDR2 is ANQGSEA. The CDR3 extends over 12 amino acids. With 5 bases removed from V and 3 bases from J, the gap between germline ends came to 8 bases. The CDR3 sequence: CSVTGSGNTIYF. CDR3 bases: TGCAGCGTTACAGGGAGTGGAAACACCATATATTTT. The whole variable domain, remainder taken from reference TRBV29-1 and TRBJ1-3, is SAVISQKPSRDICQRGTSLTIQCQVDSQVTMMFWYRQQPGQSLTLIATANQGSEATYESGFVIDKFPISRPNLTFSTLTVSNMSPEDSSIYLCSVTGSGNTIYFGEGSWLTVV.

The chain carries TRBV27 and TRBJ2-6, with a possible D match to TRBD1 (6 bases). V was cut by 0 bases and J by 1 base, with 16 bases left in between. This CDR3 contains 19 residues. The germline CDR1 and CDR2 sequences are MNHEY and SMNVEV (reference sequence). The DNA for the CDR3 is TGTGCCAGCAGTTTATCCCTCTACAGGGTTACATCTGGGGCCAACGTCCTGACTTTC. The encoded protein is CASSLSLYRVTSGANVLTF.

The V and J genes are TRBV19 and TRBJ2-2, with D hard to call. The V gene's germline CDR1 is LNHDA and CDR2 SQIVND (reference sequence). This CDR3 has 15 amino acids. Trimming took off 7 bases at V and 6 bases at J, with 18 bases between the two ends. In nucleotides, the CDR3 is TGTGCCAGTACCCCTATGGAGTGGAGCGCCGGGGAGCTGTTTTTT. This gives the protein CASTPMEWSAGELFF.

This clone has a handful of counts. The genes are TRBV2 and TRBJ2-7, with 14 nucleotides matching TRBD2. This CDR3 has 14 amino acids. V lost 6 bases, J lost 3 bases, and 1 base stayed unmatched. The germline CDR1 and CDR2 sequences are SNHLY and FYNNEI. The CDR3 sequence: CASRGTSGSYEQYF. CDR3 sequence (DNA): TGTGCCAGCAGGGGGACTAGCGGGAGCTACGAGCAGTACTTC. Looking up the rest from reference TRBV2 and TRBJ2-7 gives the full variable domain: EPEVTQTPSHQVTQMGQEVILRCVPISNHLYFYWYRQILGQKVEFLVSFYNNEISEKSEIFDDQFSVERPDGSNFTLKIRSTKLEDSAMYFCASRGTSGSYEQYFGPGTRLTVT.

This rearrangement joins TRBV7-2 to TRBJ2-3; 9 nucleotides align to TRBD1. V shed 0 bases and J 5 bases; nucleotides not matched to a gene: 3. Germline CDR1 is SGHTA and CDR2 is FQGNSA. The CDR3 sequence is 15 residues long. The chain's CDR3 is CASSLARQGVDTQYF. The CDR3 DNA is TGTGCCAGCAGCTTAGCGAGACAGGGGGTAGATACGCAGTATTTT.

This rearrangement joins TRBV19 to TRBJ2-7, with a possible D match to TRBD1 (6 bases). Per germline, CDR1 LNHDA and CDR2 SQIVND (reference sequence). Trimming pared 1 base from V and 6 bases from J, leaving 10 bases between. This CDR3 has 13 residues. The CDR3 bases are TGTGCCAGTAGTATAGGGACAGCACGCGAGCAGTACTTC. Protein: CASSIGTAREQYF.

Concerning this clone: One end of the junction is discordant with germline, which a read error may explain. The J gene is TRBJ2-7, the V gene TRBV5-1; TRBD1 matches 12 bases. Germline V gene data show CDR1 as SGHRS and CDR2 as YFSETQ. This CDR3 is 17 amino acids long. The CDR3 sequence: CASSSESRDRGLPPSDF. The DNA for the CDR3 is TGCGCCAGCAGCTCAGAAAGCCGGGACAGGGGGCTACCCCCCAGTGACTTC.

This clone came up a few times. The chain couples TRBV30 to TRBJ1-6; TRBD1 aligns across 7 bases. The V and J ends lost 0 bases and 12 bases, in that order; junction bases with no gene match: 2. CDR3 length: 12 amino acids. Germline assignment: CDR1 GTSNPN and CDR2 SVGIG (reference sequence). CDR3 loop: CAWSVSGGPLHF. CDR3 coding DNA: TGTGCCTGGAGTGTCTCAGGGGGACCCCTCCACTTT.

DNA for the CDR3: TGCGCCAGCAGTGAGGCTAGCGGGGGTCCAGATACGCAGTATTTT. This translates into CASSEASGGPDTQYF. The V gene is TRBV10-1, the J gene TRBJ2-3; 10 bases fit TRBD2. The CDR3 has 15 amino acids. The junction had 3 bases not matched to a gene; V was cut back by 2 bases and J by 4 bases. The germline V gene has CDR1 WNHNN and CDR2 SYGVQD (reference sequence).

The V call is TRBV19, the J call TRBJ1-2, with D possibly matching TRBD1 (6 bases). The germline V gene encodes CDR1 LNHDA and CDR2 SQIVND (reference sequence). Trimming pared 5 bases from V and 5 bases from J, leaving 15 bases between. The CDR3 spans 14 residues. The CDR3 spells CASSRTGGAYGYTF. CDR3 nucleotides: TGTGCCAGTAGTCGAACGGGGGGCGCGTATGGCTACACCTTC. The variable domain in full, with the rest retrieved from reference TRBV19 and TRBJ1-2, is DGGITQSPKYLFRKEGQNVTLSCEQNLNHDAMYWYRQDPGQGLRLIYYSQIVNDFQKGDIAEGYSVSREKKESFPLTVTSAQKNPTAFYLCASSRTGGAYGYTFGSGTRLTVV.

This chain joins TRBV2 and TRBJ1-2; 7 bases agree with TRBD1. The junction had 10 bases not matched to a gene; V was cut back by 7 bases and J by 2 bases. Germline CDR1 SNHLY, CDR2 FYNNEI. The CDR3 runs to 15 residues. The CDR3 is CASNRDRAQNYGYTF. In nucleotides, the CDR3 is TGTGCCAGCAATCGAGACAGGGCCCAAAACTATGGCTACACCTTC.

The chain employs TRBV24-1 and TRBJ2-3; maybe TRBD1 (5 bases). Germline V gene sequence: CDR1 KGHDR, CDR2 SFDVKD. V lost 2 bases and J lost 6, with 17 bases in between. This CDR3 is 16 amino acids long. CDR3 sequence: CATSDSRQGNGDTQYF. CDR3 DNA sequence: TGTGCCACCAGTGATTCACGGCAGGGTAATGGGGATACGCAGTATTTT.

The V gene is TRBV19, the J gene TRBJ1-5, with 7 bases lining up with TRBD1. J was trimmed by 7 bases and V by 3 bases; bases with no gene match: 12. The V gene's germline CDR1 is LNHDA and CDR2 SQIVND (reference sequence). The CDR3 runs to 16 residues. CDR3 residues: CASSILTGSSYQPQHF. The DNA of the CDR3 is TGTGCCAGTAGTATTTTGACAGGGTCGTCCTACCAGCCCCAGCATTTT.

This chain connects TRBV27 to TRBJ2-3; D possibly corresponds to TRBD1 (5 bases). Germline CDR1 and CDR2: MNHEY and SMNVEV (reference sequence). CDR3 size: 14 residues. V was pared by 3 bases and J by 4 bases, with 11 bases between. DNA for the CDR3: TGTGCCAGCAGTTTGAAAGGGGTCGCAGATACGCAGTATTTT. Translation gives CASSLKGVADTQYF.

The rearrangement joins TRBV9 to TRBJ2-7; no firm D call. Germline-derived CDR1 and CDR2 are SGDLS and YYNGEE. Trimming took off 3 bases at V and 2 bases at J, with 9 bases between the two ends. The CDR3 runs to 13 residues. The CDR3 DNA follows: TGTGCCAGCAGCGCGACTGGTACCTACGAGCAGTACTTC. It yields the protein CASSATGTYEQYF.

This chain joins TRBV9 and TRBJ2-1, with TRBD2 matching 8 bases. The junction had 5 bases not matched to a gene; V was cut back by 0 bases and J by 3 bases. The CDR3 has 16 amino acids. Germline CDR1 and CDR2: SGDLS and YYNGEE. The CDR3 DNA reads TGTGCCAGCAGCGTAGCGGGCGGGGGGTTCTACAATGAGCAGTTCTTC. As protein: CASSVAGGGFYNEQFF. Looking up the rest from reference TRBV9 and TRBJ2-1 gives the full variable domain: DSGVTQTPKHLITATGQRVTLRCSPRSGDLSVYWYQQSLDQGLQFLIQYYNGEERAKGNILERFSAQQFPDLHSELNLSSLELGDSALYFCASSVAGGGFYNEQFFGPGTRLTVL.

This chain connects TRBV5-6 to TRBJ2-2, with D tentatively TRBD1 (5 bases). V shed 2 bases and J shed 1 base, with 9 bases lying between them. This CDR3 is built from 15 residues. Germline CDR1 and CDR2: SGHDT and YYEEEE. The CDR3 is CASSLITGNTGELFF. In DNA form, the CDR3 reads TGTGCCAGCAGCTTAATCACAGGGAACACCGGGGAGCTGTTTTTT.

The chain joins TRBV11-2 to TRBJ2-4; possible D gene TRBD2, 5 bases. The CDR3 covers 13 residues. The germline V gene has CDR1 SGHAT and CDR2 FQNNGV. Trimming removed 4 bases from V and 4 bases from J, with 8 bases in between. Here the CDR3 reads CASSSSGKNIQYF. CDR3 DNA sequence: TGTGCCAGCAGCTCCTCGGGGAAAAACATTCAGTACTTC.

This clone was seen only once. This sequence joins TRBV15 and TRBJ1-5; 8 bases are a match to TRBD1. From germline, CDR1 is LNHNV and CDR2 YYDKDF (reference sequence). CDR3 length equals 16 residues. V lost 3 bases to trimming and J lost 0 bases; unmatched junction nucleotides: 4. The chain's CDR3 is CATSRTGEYSNQPQHF. The CDR3 DNA is TGTGCCACCAGCAGGACAGGGGAATATAGCAATCAGCCCCAGCATTTT.

This clone was recorded once. The chain is built from TRBV4-2 and TRBJ2-5; D perhaps matches TRBD2 (5 bases). Trimming left V 3 bases short and J 5 bases short, with 16 bases between. Germline CDR1 reads LGHNA; CDR2 reads YNFKEQ. The CDR3 covers 15 residues. CDR3 region: CASSQQLATGETQYF. The CDR3 DNA reads TGTGCCAGCAGCCAGCAGCTAGCCACCGGGGAGACCCAGTACTTC.

This clone was recorded only once. This chain's CDR3 is CASNRREEVPGELFF. CDR3 sequence (DNA): TGTGCCAGCAATCGGCGTGAAGAGGTCCCCGGGGAGCTGTTTTTT. V usage is TRBV2 and J usage is TRBJ2-2; D not resolved. The V gene lost 7 bases and the J gene lost 6 bases, with 18 bases spanning the gap. CDR3 size: 15 residues. CDR1 SNHLY and CDR2 FYNNEI come from the germline V gene.

The chain joins TRBV13 to TRBJ1-4, with D tentatively TRBD1 (6 bases). The germline V and J ends were trimmed by 5 bases and 7 bases, with 14 bases remaining between them. This CDR3 is 14 amino acids long. The germline CDR1 and CDR2 sequences are PRHDT and FYEKMQ (reference sequence). The CDR3 region is CASSISQGGEKLFF. In nucleotides, the CDR3 is TGTGCCAGCAGCATTTCACAGGGCGGTGAAAAACTGTTTTTT.